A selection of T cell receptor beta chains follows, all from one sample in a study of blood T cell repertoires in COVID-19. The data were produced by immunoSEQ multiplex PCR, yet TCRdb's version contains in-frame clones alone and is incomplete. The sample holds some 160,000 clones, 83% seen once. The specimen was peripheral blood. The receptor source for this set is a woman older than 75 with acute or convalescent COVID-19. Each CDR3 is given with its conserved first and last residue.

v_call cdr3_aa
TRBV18 CASSPALSGRNTGELFF
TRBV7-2 CASSPTVRAHGYTF
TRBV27 CASSLSSGAPDTQYF
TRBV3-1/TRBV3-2 CASSHRVDTEAFF
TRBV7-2 CASSAQGNSNQPQHF
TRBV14 CASSRSGGAWNEQFF
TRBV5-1 CASRAGQAGTDTQYF
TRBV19 CASSIDNSNTEAFF
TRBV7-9 CASSLSSGTDTQYF
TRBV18 CASSSDNPLVGQYF